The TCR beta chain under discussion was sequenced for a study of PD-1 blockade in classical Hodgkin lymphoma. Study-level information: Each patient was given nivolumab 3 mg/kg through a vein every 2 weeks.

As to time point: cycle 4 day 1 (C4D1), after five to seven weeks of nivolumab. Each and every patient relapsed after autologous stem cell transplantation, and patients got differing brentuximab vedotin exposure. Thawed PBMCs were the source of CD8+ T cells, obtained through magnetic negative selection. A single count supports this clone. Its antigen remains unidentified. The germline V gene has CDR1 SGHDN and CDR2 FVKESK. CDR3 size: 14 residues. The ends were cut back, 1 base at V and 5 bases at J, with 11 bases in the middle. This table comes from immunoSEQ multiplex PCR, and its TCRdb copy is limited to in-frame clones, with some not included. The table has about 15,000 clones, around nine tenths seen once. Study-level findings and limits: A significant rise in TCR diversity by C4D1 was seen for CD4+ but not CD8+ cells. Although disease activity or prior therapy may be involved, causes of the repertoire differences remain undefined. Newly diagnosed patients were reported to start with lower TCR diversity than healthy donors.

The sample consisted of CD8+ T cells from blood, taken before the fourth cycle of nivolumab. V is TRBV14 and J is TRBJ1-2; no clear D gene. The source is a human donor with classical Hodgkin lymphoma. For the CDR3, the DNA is TGTGCCAGCAGCCAAGGGCCAGTGGGTTATGGCTACACCTTC. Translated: CASSQGPVGYGYTF.